The 26 T cell receptor beta chains below were found in one sample sequenced in a study of blood T cell repertoires in COVID-19. The data were produced by immunoSEQ multiplex PCR, yet TCRdb's version contains in-frame clones alone and is incomplete. The repertoire holds 150,000 to 200,000 clones, with roughly 79% as singletons. Sequenced material: peripheral blood. The receptors derive from a woman older than 75 with COVID-19, enrolled during active disease.

A few counts support this clone. The chain employs TRBV19 and TRBJ1-1, with D hard to call. Trimming left V 5 bases short and J 0 bases short, with 7 bases between. The CDR3 totals 13 residues. Germline CDR1 LNHDA, CDR2 SQIVND (reference sequence). The DNA for the CDR3 is TGTGCCAGTAGTGCGTACGTGAACACTGAAGCTTTCTTT. It codes for CASSAYVNTEAFF.

The chain carries TRBV15 and TRBJ2-2; 14 bases line up with TRBD2. The junction had 7 bases not matched to a gene; V was cut back by 0 bases and J by 4 bases. The CDR3 extends over 19 amino acids. Germline V gene lookup returns CDR1 LNHNV and CDR2 YYDKDF (reference sequence). CDR3 DNA sequence: TGTGCCACCAGCAGAGATCTGACTAGCGGGGGGGCAATCACCGGGGAGCTGTTTTTT. It is translated as CATSRDLTSGGAITGELFF.

This clone was counted a few times. The gene calls are TRBV7-6 and TRBJ1-2, with D possibly being TRBD1 (5 bases). Trimming shortened V by 1 base and J by 7 bases, and 16 bases separated the two germline ends. Germline V gene data show CDR1 as SGHVS and CDR2 as FNYEAQ. The CDR3 length is 15 residues. This CDR3 is CASSLGGGTGSGYTF. In DNA form, the CDR3 reads TGTGCCAGCAGCTTAGGGGGGGGTACTGGCTCTGGCTACACCTTC.

This clone was seen a few times. CDR3 residues: CASSSTTGGETQYF. The CDR3 coding sequence is TGTGCCAGCAGTTCGACCACAGGGGGGGAGACCCAGTACTTC. This chain links TRBV11-2 with TRBJ2-5; 8 bases are a match to TRBD1. V was clipped by 6 bases and J by 5 bases; unmatched bases: 8. There are 14 residues in the CDR3. Germline assignment: CDR1 SGHAT and CDR2 FQNNGV. The entire variable domain, with the rest obtained from reference TRBV11-2 and TRBJ2-5, is as follows: EAGVAQSPRYKIIEKRQSVAFWCNPISGHATLYWYQQILGQGPKLLIQFQNNGVVDDSQLPKDRFSAERLKGVDSTLKIQPAKLEDSAVYLCASSSTTGGETQYFGPGTRLLVL.

The chain joins TRBV28 to TRBJ2-3; 7 bases are shared with TRBD2. Trimming cost V 6 bases and J 1 base; bases outside gene matches: 10. This CDR3 spans 16 amino acids. From germline, CDR1 is MDHEN and CDR2 SYDVKM. As DNA, the CDR3 is TGTGCCAGCAGAACCCAGGGAGGGAGGGGCACAGATACGCAGTATTTT. This codes for CASRTQGGRGTDTQYF. The whole variable domain, filled in from reference TRBV28 and TRBJ2-3, reads DVKVTQSSRYLVKRTGEKVFLECVQDMDHENMFWYRQDPGLGLRLIYFSYDVKMKEKGDIPEGYSVSREKKERFSLILESASTNQTSMYLCASRTQGGRGTDTQYFGPGTRLTVL.

This rearrangement joins TRBV7-2 to TRBJ2-5, with 7 bases identical to TRBD2. Germline CDR1 reads SGHTA; CDR2 reads FQGNSA. This CDR3 has 14 residues. V lost 6 bases and J lost 4; bases outside the gene matches: 8. The CDR3 DNA sequence: TGTGCCAGCAGTTGGGACCGGGAGGTAGAGACCCAGTACTTC. It codes for CASSWDREVETQYF.

The V gene is TRBV5-1, the J gene TRBJ2-5; 9 bases fit TRBD1. Germline values: CDR1 SGHRS, CDR2 YFSETQ. This CDR3 contains 18 residues. The junction had 17 bases not matched to a gene; V was cut back by 3 bases and J by 5 bases. As DNA, the CDR3 is TGCGCCAGCAGCTCGCAAGTATCTCGGACAGGGGTAGAGGAGACCCAGTACTTC. This codes for CASSSQVSRTGVEETQYF.

This chain uses TRBV5-1 with TRBJ2-2, with D possibly TRBD1 on 5 matching bases. The V gene's germline CDR1 is SGHRS and CDR2 YFSETQ. CDR3 size: 15 residues. V was clipped by 2 bases and J by 5 bases, with 13 bases between them. As DNA, the CDR3 is TGCGCCAGCAGCTTAAGGCAGGGCAGTACCGGGGAGCTGTTTTTT. This translates into CASSLRQGSTGELFF.

This chain links TRBV10-3 with TRBJ2-3, with 7 bases lining up with TRBD2. Trimming at V came to 10 bases and at J to 4 bases, leaving 11 bases not matched to a gene. Germline values: CDR1 ENHRY, CDR2 SYGVKD. The CDR3 spans 14 residues. The CDR3, as DNA: TGTGCCACGAAGGGGCGGGAGTACGCAGATACGCAGTATTTT. The encoded protein is CATKGREYADTQYF.

V and J are TRBV6-5 and TRBJ1-2; TRBD1 agrees at 8 bases. The CDR3 covers 13 residues. Per the germline V gene, CDR1 is MNHEY and CDR2 is SVGAGI. J was trimmed by 8 bases and V by 6 bases; bases with no gene match: 8. Here the CDR3 reads CASRPTGARGYTF. CDR3 coding DNA: TGTGCCAGCAGGCCGACAGGGGCGCGGGGCTACACCTTC.

V usage is TRBV7-9 and J usage is TRBJ2-1; D uncertain. Germline V gene data show CDR1 as SEHNR and CDR2 as FQNEAQ (reference sequence). The ends were cut back, 5 bases at V and 1 base at J, with 6 bases in the middle. The CDR3 is made up of 13 amino acids. CDR3 DNA sequence: TGTGCCAGCAGCGACTCTTCCTACAATGAGCAGTTCTTC. Protein product: CASSDSSYNEQFF. The full variable domain, rest sourced from reference TRBV7-9 and TRBJ2-1, is DTGVSQNPRHKITKRGQNVTFRCDPISEHNRLYWYRQTLGQGPEFLTYFQNEAQLEKSRLLSDRFSAERPKGSFSTLEIQRTEQGDSAMYLCASSDSSYNEQFFGPGTRLTVL.

The genes are TRBV19 and TRBJ1-6; D gene unclear. V shed 4 bases and J shed 6 bases, with 13 bases lying between them. Germline V CDR1 and CDR2: LNHDA, SQIVND (reference sequence). The CDR3 has 15 amino acids. The CDR3 loop is CASSSTGVSNSPLHF. CDR3 DNA sequence: TGTGCCAGTAGTAGCACCGGGGTTAGTAATTCACCCCTCCACTTT.

The chain combines TRBV5-1 with TRBJ1-6; weak D call: TRBD1 (6 bases). In germline, CDR1 is SGHRS, CDR2 YFSETQ. V was shortened by 0 bases and J by 7 bases, with 11 bases between the two germline ends. The CDR3 covers 15 residues. This CDR3 reads CASSLGAGANSPLHF. The CDR3 DNA sequence: TGCGCCAGCAGCTTGGGGGCAGGGGCAAATTCACCCCTCCACTTT.

The chain has TRBV5-5 and TRBJ2-4, with D uncertain. This CDR3 spans 14 amino acids. Germline V gene data show CDR1 as SGHKS and CDR2 as YYEKEE (reference sequence). Trimming removed 0 bases from V and 9 bases from J, with 13 bases in between. The CDR3 loop reads CASSLGAARVIQYF. The CDR3 region has the DNA TGTGCCAGCAGCTTGGGTGCGGCCCGCGTCATTCAGTACTTC.

The CDR3 region has the DNA TGTGCCAGCAGCCAAGGACCAGGACTAGCGTGGGAGACCCAGTACTTC. Protein product: CASSQGPGLAWETQYF. The V call is TRBV14, the J call TRBJ2-5; 9 nucleotides match TRBD2. V dropped 1 base and J dropped 5; count of bases not matched to a gene: 8. Germline V lookup: CDR1 SGHDN, CDR2 FVKESK. The CDR3 has 16 amino acids.

This clone was seen more than once but under ten times. The chain has TRBV7-9 and TRBJ2-3, with a possible D match to TRBD1 (6 bases). The V gene's germline CDR1 is SEHNR and CDR2 FQNEAQ (reference sequence). The V end was cut by 5 bases, the J end by 0 bases, with 12 bases between. This CDR3 comprises 15 residues. CDR3 sequence: CASSPGQFSTDTQYF. DNA of the CDR3: TGTGCCAGCAGCCCTGGACAGTTTAGCACAGATACGCAGTATTTT.

This CDR3 reads CASSKAEDRPPAGNTIYF. The CDR3 nucleotides read TGTGCCAGCAGCAAAGCAGAAGACAGACCTCCAGCTGGAAACACCATATATTTT. The chain links TRBV21-1 to TRBJ1-3; the table's D call, TRBD1, was not checked against the DNA. TRBV21-1 is shown as a pseudogene. CDR3 size: 18 residues.

The chain has TRBV9 and TRBJ2-2; 8 bases map to TRBD2. The V gene's germline CDR1 is SGDLS and CDR2 YYNGEE. CDR3 length: 17 residues. The V and J ends lost 4 bases and 3 bases, in that order; junction bases with no gene match: 11. The CDR3 loop reads CASSPLIAGMDTGELFF. CDR3 coding DNA: TGTGCCAGCAGCCCACTAATAGCGGGAATGGACACCGGGGAGCTGTTTTTT.

The V gene is TRBV6-1, the J gene TRBJ2-1; 12 bases match TRBD2. This CDR3 is built from 16 residues. Germline V gene lookup returns CDR1 MNHNS and CDR2 SASEGT. V gave up 4 bases and J gave up 10 bases; unmatched junction bases: 11. For the CDR3, the DNA is TGTGCCAGCAGTGCAGTCCTAGCGGGAGGGGGCCGGGAGCAGTTCTTC. Its translation: CASSAVLAGGGREQFF.

This clone was detected once. This sequence joins TRBV18 and TRBJ1-2, with D possibly TRBD1 on 6 matching bases. CDR3 size: 15 residues. V was cut by 1 base and J by 0 bases, with 9 bases left in between. CDR1 and CDR2 from the germline V gene are KGHSH and LQKENI. CDR3 sequence: CASSPLDRSNYGYTF. The CDR3, as DNA: TGTGCCAGCTCACCACTGGACAGATCTAACTATGGCTACACCTTC.

The J gene is TRBJ1-3, the V gene TRBV10-3; D not resolved. V was trimmed by 3 bases and J by 4 bases, leaving 4 bases between them. The CDR3 extends over 12 amino acids. Germline CDR1 ENHRY, CDR2 SYGVKD. CDR3 coding DNA: TGTGCCATCAGTGACTCCGGAAACACCATATATTTT. Its protein is CAISDSGNTIYF.

The V and J genes are TRBV7-8 and TRBJ1-2; 8 bases fit TRBD1. J lost 6 bases, V lost 2 bases, and 8 bases had no gene match. Germline V gene lookup returns CDR1 SGHVS and CDR2 FQNEAQ. CDR3 length: 15 residues. DNA of the CDR3: TGTGCCAGCAGCTTATCCTTCACAGGGGGGGATGGCTACACCTTC. Protein: CASSLSFTGGDGYTF. Full variable domain (rest looked up from reference TRBV7-8 and TRBJ1-2): GAGVSQSPRYKVAKRGQDVALRCDPISGHVSLFWYQQALGQGPEFLTYFQNEAQLDKSGLPSDRFFAERPEGSVSTLKIQRTQQEDSAVYLCASSLSFTGGDGYTFGSGTRLTVV.

The chain is built from TRBV5-1 and TRBJ1-1, with TRBD1 matching 7 bases. Losses at the gene ends were 0 bases for V and 3 bases for J; bases not matched to a gene: 5. This CDR3 contains 15 residues. Germline assignment: CDR1 SGHRS and CDR2 YFSETQ. The CDR3 DNA reads as TGCGCCAGCAGCTTGGCAGGGGGAAGGTACACTGAAGCTTTCTTT. This encodes CASSLAGGRYTEAFF.

The CDR3 DNA sequence: TGTGCCAGCAGCCACCCGAGCTCCTACGAGCAGTACTTC. Encoded protein: CASSHPSSYEQYF. This chain uses TRBV6-5 with TRBJ2-7; no clear D. The CDR3 loop spans 13 amino acids. V dropped 6 bases and J dropped 0 bases, with 9 bases sitting between them. CDR1 is MNHEY, CDR2 SVGAGI, per germline.

This sequence joins TRBV2 and TRBJ1-2, with D possibly matching TRBD1 (6 bases). The CDR3 is made up of 15 amino acids. V lost 6 bases to trimming and J lost 3 bases, with 17 bases between them. Germline V gene sequence: CDR1 SNHLY, CDR2 FYNNEI. CDR3 in amino acids: CASSHPETGDYGYTF. CDR3 DNA: TGTGCCAGCAGCCACCCCGAGACAGGAGACTATGGCTACACCTTC.

This clone was counted only a few times. The rearrangement links TRBV5-1 to TRBJ1-1; no firm D call. Deletions cut 4 bases from V and 1 base from J, with 11 bases between. Germline loops: CDR1 SGHRS, CDR2 YFSETQ. This CDR3 is built from 14 residues. The CDR3 reads CASSPLTANTEAFF. CDR3 nucleotides: TGCGCCAGCAGCCCACTTACAGCGAACACTGAAGCTTTCTTT.